The 6 T cell receptor beta chains reported below all come from one sample, sequenced in a study of blood T cells in healthy people across ages. A sample-barcoded 5' primer and a J-beta primer mix were used in a second PCR of roughly 7 to 11 cycles. TCRdb reanalysed the 5' RACE reads using MiXCR and keeps one entry per CDR3 protein. The sample shows about 900,000 distinct CDR3 sequences, about 59% of them seen only once. The sequenced sample was blood. The source is a man aged 25-45 years in good health.

This chain joins TRBV29-1 and TRBJ2-1; D might be TRBD1 or TRBD2, each matching 5 bases. Germline values: CDR1 SQVTM, CDR2 ANQGSEA. This CDR3 comprises 13 residues. V was cut by 8 bases and J by 3 bases, with 14 bases left in between. CDR3 residues: CSLRDPHYNEQFF. In DNA form, the CDR3 reads TGCAGCTTAAGGGACCCCCACTACAATGAGCAGTTCTTC.

The V gene is TRBV20-1, the J gene TRBJ2-1, with TRBD2 identical over 7 bases. V gave up 2 bases and J gave up 8 bases; unmatched junction bases: 12. Germline V gene data show CDR1 as DFQATT and CDR2 as SNEGSKA (reference sequence). CDR3 length: 15 residues. The CDR3 region has the DNA TGCAGTGCTAGAAACGGGGGGAATGTCGGGCATGAGCAGTTCTTC. Amino acids: CSARNGGNVGHEQFF.

This chain connects TRBV25-1 to TRBJ2-5; a possible D gene is TRBD2 (5 bases). TRBJ2-7 matches the DNA end more closely, so the J call is doubtful. This CDR3 spans 12 amino acids. Germline V CDR1 and CDR2: MGHDK, SYGVNS. The CDR3 loop is CASKRGGYEQYF. The CDR3 DNA reads TGTGCCAGCAAACGAGGAGGATACGAGCAGTACTTC.

This clonotype was recorded a few times. V is TRBV20-1 and J is TRBJ2-3; 8 nucleotides match TRBD2. This CDR3 comprises 13 residues. With V trimmed by 2 bases and J by 4 bases, 2 bases remained unmatched. The germline V gene has CDR1 DFQATT and CDR2 SNEGSKA (reference sequence). The CDR3 loop reads CSARSGGPDTQYF. Written as DNA, the CDR3 is TGCAGTGCTAGAAGCGGGGGTCCAGATACGCAGTATTTT.

For this clonotype: One end of the junction does not line up with germline, which may come from a read error. The CDR3 is CASNLNPTEYFHNEQFF. The CDR3 DNA follows: TGTGCCAGCAACTTGAACCCGACCGAATACTTCCACAATGAGCAGTTCTTC. The V and J genes are TRBV5-8 and TRBJ2-1; D uncertain. This CDR3 is 17 amino acids long. Germline V CDR1 and CDR2: SGHTS, YDEGEE.

The chain is built from TRBV20-1 and TRBJ2-5; D ambiguous. The germline CDR1 and CDR2 sequences are DFQATT and SNEGSKA (reference sequence). V lost 7 bases to trimming and J lost 1 base, with 7 bases between them. The CDR3 is made up of 11 amino acids. The CDR3 bases are TGCAGTGGTGATGCCCAAGAGACCCAGTACTTC. Protein: CSGDAQETQYF.